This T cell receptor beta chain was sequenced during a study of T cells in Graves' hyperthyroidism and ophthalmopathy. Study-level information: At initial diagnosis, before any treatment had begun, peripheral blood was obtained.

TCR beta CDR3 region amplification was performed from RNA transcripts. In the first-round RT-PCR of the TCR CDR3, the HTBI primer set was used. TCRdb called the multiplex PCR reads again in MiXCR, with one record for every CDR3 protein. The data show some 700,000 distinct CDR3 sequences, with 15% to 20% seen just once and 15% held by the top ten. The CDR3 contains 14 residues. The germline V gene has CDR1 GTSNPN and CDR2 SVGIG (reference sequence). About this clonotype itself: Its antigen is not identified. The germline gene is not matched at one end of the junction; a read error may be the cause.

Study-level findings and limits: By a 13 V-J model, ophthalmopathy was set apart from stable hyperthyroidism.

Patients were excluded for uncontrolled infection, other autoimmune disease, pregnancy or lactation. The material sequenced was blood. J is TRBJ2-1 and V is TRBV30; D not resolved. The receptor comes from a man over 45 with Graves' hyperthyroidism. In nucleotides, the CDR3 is TGTGCCTGGAAAATAGCTTACACCTACAATGGGCAGTTCTTC. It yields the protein CAWKIAYTYNGQFF.